These 9 T cell receptor beta chains were sequenced from one sample in a study of CD8 T cells in Susac syndrome. cDNA came from 0.5 to 1 ug RNA primed by random hexamers. TCRdb reanalysed the immunoSEQ multiplex PCR reads using MiXCR and keeps one entry per CDR3 protein. Of about 240,000 distinct CDR3 sequences listed, approximately 95% are singletons. Material for sequencing was CD4+ T cells from PBMCs. The source of these receptors is a human donor with Susac syndrome.

This clonotype was detected only once. This chain links TRBV6-2 or TRBV6-3 with TRBJ2-7, with D possibly being TRBD1 or TRBD2 (7 bases each). The germline V gene has CDR1 MNHEY and CDR2 SVGEGT. The CDR3 covers 16 residues. Between the trimmed V and J ends, which lost 8 bases and 0 bases, there was a span of 20 bases. CDR3 region: CASYEQGRGSSYEQYF. In DNA form, the CDR3 reads TGTGCCAGCTACGAACAGGGGAGGGGGAGCTCCTACGAGCAGTACTTC.

CDR3: CSARVDRGNQPQHF. CDR3 coding DNA: TGCAGTGCTAGAGTTGACAGGGGCAATCAGCCCCAGCATTTT. J is TRBJ1-5 and V is TRBV20-1; TRBD1 matches at 7 bases. The CDR3 has 14 residues. V gave up 1 base and J gave up 2 bases; unmatched junction bases: 2. Germline CDR1 and CDR2: DFQATT and SNEGSKA (reference sequence).

V gene TRBV5-1 combines with J gene TRBJ2-7; 8 bases fit TRBD2. This CDR3 has 15 residues. V trimming: 0 bases; J trimming: 5 bases; junction bases outside the gene matches: 7. Germline V gene data show CDR1 as SGHRS and CDR2 as YFSETQ. As DNA, the CDR3 is TGCGCCAGCAGCTTGGGGCCGGGACTAGAAGACGAGCAGTACTTC. It specifies CASSLGPGLEDEQYF.

The chain uses TRBV6-5 and TRBJ1-3; 7 positions agree with TRBD1. Germline assignment: CDR1 MNHEY and CDR2 SVGAGI. The CDR3 runs 11 residues. V lost 6 bases and J lost 14; bases outside the gene matches: 7. DNA for the CDR3: TGTGCCAGCAGCCGACAGGGCCAACTATATTTT. Its protein is CASSRQGQLYF.

The V and J genes are TRBV30 and TRBJ1-5, with unresolved D. The CDR3 covers 14 residues. In germline, CDR1 is GTSNPN, CDR2 SVGIG (reference sequence). V was trimmed by 0 bases and J by 4 bases, leaving 10 bases between them. The CDR3 here is CAWSVLQNNQPQHF. In DNA form, the CDR3 reads TGTGCCTGGAGTGTTTTACAGAATAATCAGCCCCAGCATTTT.

The chain employs TRBV27 and TRBJ1-5; D is uncertain. CDR1 is MNHEY and CDR2 is SMNVEV in the germline V gene (reference sequence). V was pared by 5 bases and J by 4 bases, with 12 bases between. The CDR3 sequence is 14 residues long. The DNA for the CDR3 is TGTGCCAGCAGTCGGGGAAATCGGAATCAGCCCCAGCATTTT. This codes for CASSRGNRNQPQHF.

V and J are TRBV11-3 and TRBJ2-5; tentative D call: TRBD2 (7 bases). The CDR3 is made up of 18 amino acids. Germline V gene sequence: CDR1 SGHNT, CDR2 YENEEA. The V gene lost 5 bases and the J gene lost 5 bases, with 27 bases spanning the gap. CDR3 residues: CASSPGGGGAAGWETQYF. The CDR3 nucleotides read TGTGCCAGCAGCCCGGGAGGTGGGGGCGCAGCTGGGTGGGAGACCCAGTACTTC.

This sequence joins TRBV10-3 and TRBJ2-7; D is unclear. The germline V gene encodes CDR1 ENHRY and CDR2 SYGVKD. This CDR3 has 12 residues. The V end was cut by 4 bases, the J end by 6 bases, with 10 bases between. The DNA of the CDR3 is TGTGCCATCAGTGGGTCCCGGGCCGAGCAGTACTTC. This gives the protein CAISGSRAEQYF.

V is TRBV23-1 and J is TRBJ2-7; D not resolved. TRBV23-1 has ORF status, its function being uncertain. CDR3 size: 15 residues. V lost 0 bases, J lost 0 bases, and 9 bases lay in between. The CDR3 loop is CASSQSISYSYEQYF. CDR3 sequence (DNA): TGCGCCAGCAGTCAATCGATTAGTTACTCCTACGAGCAGTACTTC.